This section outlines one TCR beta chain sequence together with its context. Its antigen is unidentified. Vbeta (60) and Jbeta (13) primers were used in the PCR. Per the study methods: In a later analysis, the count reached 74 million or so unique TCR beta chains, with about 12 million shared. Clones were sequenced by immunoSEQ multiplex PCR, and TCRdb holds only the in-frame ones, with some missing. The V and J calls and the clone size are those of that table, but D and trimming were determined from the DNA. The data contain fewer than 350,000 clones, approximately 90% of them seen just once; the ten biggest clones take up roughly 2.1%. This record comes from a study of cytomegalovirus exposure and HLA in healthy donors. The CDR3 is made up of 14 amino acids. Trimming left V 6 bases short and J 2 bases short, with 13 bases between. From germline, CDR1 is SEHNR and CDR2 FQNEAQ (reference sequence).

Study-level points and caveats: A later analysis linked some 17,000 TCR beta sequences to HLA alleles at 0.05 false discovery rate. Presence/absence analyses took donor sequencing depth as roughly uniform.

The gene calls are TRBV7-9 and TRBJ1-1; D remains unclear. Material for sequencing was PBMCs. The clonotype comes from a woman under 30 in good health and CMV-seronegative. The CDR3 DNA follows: TGTGCCAGCAGAACTTCGTCTGTTAACACTGAAGCTTTCTTT. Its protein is CASRTSSVNTEAFF. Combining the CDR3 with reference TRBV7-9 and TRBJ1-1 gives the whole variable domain DTGVSQNPRHKITKRGQNVTFRCDPISEHNRLYWYRQTLGQGPEFLTYFQNEAQLEKSRLLSDRFSAERPKGSFSTLEIQRTEQGDSAMYLCASRTSSVNTEAFFGQGTRLTVV.